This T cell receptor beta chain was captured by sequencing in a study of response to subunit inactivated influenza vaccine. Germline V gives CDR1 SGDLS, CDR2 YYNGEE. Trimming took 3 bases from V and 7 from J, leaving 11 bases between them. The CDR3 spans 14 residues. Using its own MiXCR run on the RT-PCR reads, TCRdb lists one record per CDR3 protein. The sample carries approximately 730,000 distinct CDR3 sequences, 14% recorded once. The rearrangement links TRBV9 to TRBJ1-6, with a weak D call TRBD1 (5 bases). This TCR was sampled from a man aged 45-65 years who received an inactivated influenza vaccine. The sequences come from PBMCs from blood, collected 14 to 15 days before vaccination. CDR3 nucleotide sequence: TGTGCCAGCAGCGCCGGGGACCCCAATTCACCCCTCCACTTT. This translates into CASSAGDPNSPLHF.